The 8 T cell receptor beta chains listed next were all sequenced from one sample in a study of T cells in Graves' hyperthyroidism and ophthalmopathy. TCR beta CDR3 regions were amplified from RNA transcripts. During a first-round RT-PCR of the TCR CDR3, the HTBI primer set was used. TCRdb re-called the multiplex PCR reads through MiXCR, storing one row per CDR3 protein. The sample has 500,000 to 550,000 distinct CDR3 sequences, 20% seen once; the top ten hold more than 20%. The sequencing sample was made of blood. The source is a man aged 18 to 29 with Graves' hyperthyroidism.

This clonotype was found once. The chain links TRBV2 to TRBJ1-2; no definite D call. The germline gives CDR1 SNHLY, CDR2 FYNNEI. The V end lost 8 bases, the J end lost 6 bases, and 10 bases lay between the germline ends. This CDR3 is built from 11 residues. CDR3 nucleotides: TGTGCCAGCCTAAGGTCCGATGGCTACACCTTC. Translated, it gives CASLRSDGYTF.

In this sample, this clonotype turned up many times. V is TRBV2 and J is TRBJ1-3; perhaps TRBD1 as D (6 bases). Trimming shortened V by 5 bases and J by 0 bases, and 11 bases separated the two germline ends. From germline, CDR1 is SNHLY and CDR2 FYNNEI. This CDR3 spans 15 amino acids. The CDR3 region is CASSLDRPSGNTIYF. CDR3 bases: TGTGCCAGCAGTTTGGACAGACCCTCTGGAAACACCATATATTTT.

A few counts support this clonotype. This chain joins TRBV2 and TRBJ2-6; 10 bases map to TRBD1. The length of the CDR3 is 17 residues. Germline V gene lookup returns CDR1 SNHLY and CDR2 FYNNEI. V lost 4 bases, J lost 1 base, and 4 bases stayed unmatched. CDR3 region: CASSAGQGRSGANVLTF. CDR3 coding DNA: TGTGCCAGCAGTGCGGGACAGGGGAGGTCTGGGGCCAACGTCCTGACTTTC.

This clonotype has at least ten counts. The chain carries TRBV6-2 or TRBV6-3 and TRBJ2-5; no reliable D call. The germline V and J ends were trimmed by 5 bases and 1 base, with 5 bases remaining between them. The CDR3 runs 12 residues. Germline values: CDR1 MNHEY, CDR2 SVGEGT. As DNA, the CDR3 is TGTGCCAGCAGTCCCTTCCAAGAGACCCAGTACTTC. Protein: CASSPFQETQYF.

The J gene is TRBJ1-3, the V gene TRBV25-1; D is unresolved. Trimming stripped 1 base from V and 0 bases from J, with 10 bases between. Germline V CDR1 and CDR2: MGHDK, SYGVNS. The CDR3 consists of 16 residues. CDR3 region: CASSEFGGHSGNTIYF. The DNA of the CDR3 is TGTGCCAGCAGTGAATTCGGCGGCCACTCTGGAAACACCATATATTTT.

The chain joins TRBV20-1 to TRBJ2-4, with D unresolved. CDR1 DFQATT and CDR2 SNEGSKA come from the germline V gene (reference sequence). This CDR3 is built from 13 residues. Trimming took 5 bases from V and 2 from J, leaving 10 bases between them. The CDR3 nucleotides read TGCAGTGCTCCCTCGGCCACCAAAAACATTCAGTACTTC. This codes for CSAPSATKNIQYF.

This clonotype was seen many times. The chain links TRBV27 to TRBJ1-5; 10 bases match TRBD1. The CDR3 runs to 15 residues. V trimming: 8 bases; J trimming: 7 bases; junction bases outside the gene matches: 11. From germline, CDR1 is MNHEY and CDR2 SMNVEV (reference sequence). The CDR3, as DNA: TGTGCCAGCTCCCTAGGACAGGGGGTAAGCCAGCCCCAGCATTTT. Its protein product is CASSLGQGVSQPQHF.

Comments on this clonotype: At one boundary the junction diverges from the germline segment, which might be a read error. CDR3 sequence reads: CSARNGRGYTGELLF. As DNA, the CDR3 is TGCAGTGCTAGAAACGGGAGGGGCTACACCGGGGAGCTGTTGTTT. The J gene is TRBJ2-2, the V gene TRBV20-1; TRBD2 matches at 8 bases. Germline V gives CDR1 DFQATT, CDR2 SNEGSKA (reference sequence). CDR3 length equals 15 residues.